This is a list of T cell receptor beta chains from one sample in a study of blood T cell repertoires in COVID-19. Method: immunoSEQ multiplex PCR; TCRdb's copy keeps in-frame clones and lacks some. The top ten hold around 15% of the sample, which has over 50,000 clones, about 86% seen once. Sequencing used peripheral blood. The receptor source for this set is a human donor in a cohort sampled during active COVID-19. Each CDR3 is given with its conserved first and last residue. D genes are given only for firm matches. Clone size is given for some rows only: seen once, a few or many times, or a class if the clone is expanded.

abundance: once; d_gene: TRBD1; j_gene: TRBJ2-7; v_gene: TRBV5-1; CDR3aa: CASSSRPGQRIWEQYF; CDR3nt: TGCGCCAGCAGCTCGAGACCGGGACAGAGAATTTGGGAGCAGTACTTC
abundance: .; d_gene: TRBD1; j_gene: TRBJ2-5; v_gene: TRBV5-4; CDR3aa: CASSLQGAETQYF; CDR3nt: TGTGCCAGCAGCCTACAGGGGGCAGAGACCCAGTACTTC
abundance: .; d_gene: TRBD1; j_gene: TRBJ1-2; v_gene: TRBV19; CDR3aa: CASSDHTDRRSYTF; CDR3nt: TGTGCCAGTAGTGACCATACGGACAGGAGGAGCTACACCTTC
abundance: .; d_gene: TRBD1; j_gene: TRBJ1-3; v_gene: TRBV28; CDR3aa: CASSPDRAGNTIYF; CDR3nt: TGTGCCAGCAGCCCGGACAGGGCTGGAAACACCATATATTTT
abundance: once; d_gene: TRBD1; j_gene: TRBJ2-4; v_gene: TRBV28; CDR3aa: CASCRDRSFIQYF; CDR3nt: TGTGCCAGCTGCCGGGACAGATCATTCATTCAGTACTTC
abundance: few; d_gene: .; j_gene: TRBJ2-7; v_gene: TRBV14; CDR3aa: CASRGTGAEQYF; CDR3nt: TGTGCCAGCCGGGGGACCGGGGCCGAGCAGTACTTC
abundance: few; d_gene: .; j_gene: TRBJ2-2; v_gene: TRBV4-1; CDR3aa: CASSHSPLRGVKYTGELFF; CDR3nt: TGCGCCAGCAGCCATAGCCCCCTCAGAGGAGTTAAATACACCGGGGAGCTGTTTTTT
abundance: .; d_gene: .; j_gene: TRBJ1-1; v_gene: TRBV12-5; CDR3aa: CASGQGRNTEAFF; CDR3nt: TGTGCTAGTGGTCAAGGGAGGAACACTGAAGCTTTCTTT
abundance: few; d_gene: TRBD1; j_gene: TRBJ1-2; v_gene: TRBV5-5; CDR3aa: CASSLEGATNYGYTF; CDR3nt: TGTGCCAGCAGCTTGGAGGGGGCGACTAACTATGGCTACACCTTC
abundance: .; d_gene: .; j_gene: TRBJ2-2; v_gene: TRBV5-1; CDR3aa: CASGRLAGNTGELFF; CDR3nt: TGCGCCAGCGGTCGGTTGGCAGGGAACACCGGGGAGCTGTTTTTT
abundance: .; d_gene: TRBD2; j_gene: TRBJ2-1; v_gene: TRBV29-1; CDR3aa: CSASASGVYNEQFF; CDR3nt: TGCAGCGCCTCCGCTAGCGGCGTCTACAATGAGCAGTTCTTC
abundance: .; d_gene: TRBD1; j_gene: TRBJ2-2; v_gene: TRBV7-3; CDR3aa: CASSSARTGSTGELFF; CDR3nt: TGTGCCAGCAGCTCAGCCCGGACAGGGTCCACCGGGGAGCTGTTTTTT
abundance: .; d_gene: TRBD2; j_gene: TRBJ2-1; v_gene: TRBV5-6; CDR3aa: CASSGMRWGGSYNEQFF; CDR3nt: TGTGCCAGCAGCGGCATGCGGTGGGGGGGCTCCTACAATGAGCAGTTCTTC
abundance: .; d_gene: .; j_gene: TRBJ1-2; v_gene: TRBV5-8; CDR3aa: CASSHAYRVSYGYTF; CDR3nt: TGTGCCAGCAGCCACGCATACAGAGTCAGCTATGGCTACACCTTC
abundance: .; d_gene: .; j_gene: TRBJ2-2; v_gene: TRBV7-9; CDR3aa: CASSSLKGRRTGELFF; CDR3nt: TGTGCCAGCAGCTCACTTAAGGGGAGGAGGACCGGGGAGCTGTTTTTT
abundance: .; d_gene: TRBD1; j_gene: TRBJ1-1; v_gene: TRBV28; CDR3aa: CASSSLTGGITEAFF; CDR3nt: TGTGCCAGCAGTTCTCTAACAGGGGGCATCACTGAAGCTTTCTTT
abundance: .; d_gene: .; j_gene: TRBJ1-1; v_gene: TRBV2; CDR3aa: CASSQGRNTEAFF; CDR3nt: TGTGCCAGCTCCCAGGGGAGGAACACTGAAGCTTTCTTT
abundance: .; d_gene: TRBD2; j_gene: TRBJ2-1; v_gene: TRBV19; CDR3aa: CASSIWGLADYNEQFF; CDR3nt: TGTGCCAGTAGTATCTGGGGACTAGCGGACTACAATGAGCAGTTCTTC
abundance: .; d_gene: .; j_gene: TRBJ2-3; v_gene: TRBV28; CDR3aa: CASSLPGATDTQYF; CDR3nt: TGTGCCAGCAGTTTACCTGGGGCCACAGATACGCAGTATTTT
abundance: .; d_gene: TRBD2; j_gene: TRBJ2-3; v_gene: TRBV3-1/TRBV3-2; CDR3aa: CASSQDRLAGGLTDTQYF; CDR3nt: TGTGCCAGCAGCCAAGATCGGCTAGCGGGAGGGCTCACAGATACGCAGTATTTT
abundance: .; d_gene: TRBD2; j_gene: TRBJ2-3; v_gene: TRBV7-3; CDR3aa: CASSLSTRLAGDTQYF; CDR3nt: TGTGCCAGCAGCTTAAGTACCCGACTAGCGGGAGATACGCAGTATTTT
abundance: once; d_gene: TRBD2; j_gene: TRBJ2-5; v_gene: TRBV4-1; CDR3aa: CASSPGLAGDFGKETQYF; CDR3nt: TGCGCCAGCAGCCCGGGACTAGCGGGAGATTTCGGGAAAGAGACCCAGTACTTC
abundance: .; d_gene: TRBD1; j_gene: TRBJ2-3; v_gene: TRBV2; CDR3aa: CASSGTASSDTQYF; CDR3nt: TGTGCCAGCAGCGGGACAGCCAGTTCGGATACGCAGTATTTT
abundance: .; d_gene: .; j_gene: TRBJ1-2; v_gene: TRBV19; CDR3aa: CASSPKRGTNYGYTF; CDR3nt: TGTGCCAGTAGTCCTAAAAGAGGGACTAACTATGGCTACACCTTC
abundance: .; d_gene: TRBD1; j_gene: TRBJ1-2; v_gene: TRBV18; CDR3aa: CASSPGTGGNYGYTF; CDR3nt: TGTGCCAGCTCACCGGGGACAGGGGGGAACTATGGCTACACCTTC
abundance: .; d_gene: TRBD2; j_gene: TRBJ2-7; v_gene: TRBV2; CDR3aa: CASSYGLAESYEQYF; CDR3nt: TGTGCCAGCAGCTACGGACTAGCCGAGTCCTACGAGCAGTACTTC
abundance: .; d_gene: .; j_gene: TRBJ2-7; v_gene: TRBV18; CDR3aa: CASSPSRESYEQYF; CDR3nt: TGTGCCAGCTCACCATCGAGGGAATCCTACGAGCAGTACTTC
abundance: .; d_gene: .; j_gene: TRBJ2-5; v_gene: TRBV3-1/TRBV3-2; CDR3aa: CASRKGGETQYF; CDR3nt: TGTGCCAGCAGGAAGGGAGGAGAGACCCAGTACTTC
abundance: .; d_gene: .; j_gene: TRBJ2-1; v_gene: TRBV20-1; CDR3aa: CSARRYNEQFF; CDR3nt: TGCAGTGCTAGGCGGTACAATGAGCAGTTCTTC
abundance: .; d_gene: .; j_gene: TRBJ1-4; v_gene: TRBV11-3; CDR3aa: CASSLGSGSEKLFF; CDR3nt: TGTGCCAGCAGCTTAGGGTCGGGGTCTGAAAAACTGTTTTTT
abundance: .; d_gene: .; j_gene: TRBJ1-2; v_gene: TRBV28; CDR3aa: CASSSPGQGYGYTF; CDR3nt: TGTGCCAGCAGTTCCCCCGGGCAGGGCTATGGCTACACCTTC
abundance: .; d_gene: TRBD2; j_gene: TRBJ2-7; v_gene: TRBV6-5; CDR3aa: CASRTSGNYEQYF; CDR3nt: TGTGCCAGCAGGACTAGCGGGAACTACGAGCAGTACTTC
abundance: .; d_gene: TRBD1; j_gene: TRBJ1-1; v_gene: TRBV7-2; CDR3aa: CASSSQGQSEAFF; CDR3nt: TGTGCCAGCAGCTCTCAGGGACAGTCCGAAGCTTTCTTT
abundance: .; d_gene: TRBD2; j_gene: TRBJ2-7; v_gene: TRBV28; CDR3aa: CASSLLAGPYEQYF; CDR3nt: TGTGCCAGCAGTCTACTAGCGGGACCCTACGAGCAGTACTTC
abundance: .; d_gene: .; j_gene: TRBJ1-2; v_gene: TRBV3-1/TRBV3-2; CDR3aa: CASSQVGGHYGYTF; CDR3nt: TGTGCCAGCAGCCAAGTAGGGGGTCACTATGGCTACACCTTC
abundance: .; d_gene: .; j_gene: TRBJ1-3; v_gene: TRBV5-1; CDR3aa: CASTPQGISGNTIYF; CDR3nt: TGCGCCAGCACCCCGCAGGGCATCTCTGGAAACACCATATATTTT
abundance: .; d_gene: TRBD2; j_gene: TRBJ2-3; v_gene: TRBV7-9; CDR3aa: CASRLVRPGGRTDTQYF; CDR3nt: TGTGCCAGCAGGTTAGTGCGACCGGGAGGTCGCACAGATACGCAGTATTTT
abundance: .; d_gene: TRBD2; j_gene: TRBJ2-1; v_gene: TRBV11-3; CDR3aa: CASSFSSGMGNEQFF; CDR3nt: TGTGCCAGCAGCTTCTCTAGCGGGATGGGCAATGAGCAGTTCTTC
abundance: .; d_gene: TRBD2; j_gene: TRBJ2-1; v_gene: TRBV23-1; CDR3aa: CAPSQPRGGEPYNEQFF; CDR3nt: TGCGCCCCCAGTCAACCGCGGGGGGGGGAGCCCTACAATGAGCAGTTCTTC
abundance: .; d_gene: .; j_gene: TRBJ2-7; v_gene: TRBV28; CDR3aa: CASSLEYEQYF; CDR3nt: TGTGCCAGCAGTTTAGAGTACGAGCAGTACTTC
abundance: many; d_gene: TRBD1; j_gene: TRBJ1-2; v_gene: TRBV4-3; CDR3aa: CASSQEGQGYYGYTF; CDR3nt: TGCGCCAGCAGCCAAGAGGGACAGGGGTACTATGGCTACACCTTC
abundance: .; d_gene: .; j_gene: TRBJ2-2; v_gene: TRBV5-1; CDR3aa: CASSLGQGWTGELFF; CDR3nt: TGCGCCAGCAGCTTGGGGCAGGGGTGGACCGGGGAGCTGTTTTTT
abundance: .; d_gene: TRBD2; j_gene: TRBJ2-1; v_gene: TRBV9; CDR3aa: CASSVVSGTVVNEQFF; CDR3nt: TGTGCCAGCAGCGTAGTCAGCGGGACCGTCGTCAATGAGCAGTTCTTC
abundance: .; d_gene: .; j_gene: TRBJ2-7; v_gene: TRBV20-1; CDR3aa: CSARSLYEQYF; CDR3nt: TGCAGTGCCAGGTCTCTTTACGAGCAGTACTTC
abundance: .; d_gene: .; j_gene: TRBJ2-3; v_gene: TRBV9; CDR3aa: CASSVAPIGGGSRADTQYF; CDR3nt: TGTGCCAGCAGCGTAGCCCCGATAGGTGGGGGGAGTAGGGCAGATACGCAGTATTTT
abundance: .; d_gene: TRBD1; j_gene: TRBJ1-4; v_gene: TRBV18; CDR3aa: CASSPRQGAFLF; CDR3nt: TGTGCCAGCTCACCACGACAGGGGGCCTTTCTTTTT
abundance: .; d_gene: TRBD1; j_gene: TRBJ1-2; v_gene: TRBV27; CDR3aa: CASSPGDRDSYTF; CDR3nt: TGTGCCAGCAGTCCGGGGGACAGGGACAGCTACACCTTC
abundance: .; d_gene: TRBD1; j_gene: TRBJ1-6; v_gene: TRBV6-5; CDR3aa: CASSRDRGGSPLHF; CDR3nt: TGTGCCAGCAGTCGGGACAGGGGAGGTTCACCCCTCCACTTT
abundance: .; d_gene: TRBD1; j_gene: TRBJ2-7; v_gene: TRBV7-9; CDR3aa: CASSLSGQVHEQYF; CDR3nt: TGTGCCAGCAGCCTATCAGGACAGGTCCACGAGCAGTACTTC
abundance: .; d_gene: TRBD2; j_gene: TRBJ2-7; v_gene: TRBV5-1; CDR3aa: CASSFAPGLAGYEQYF; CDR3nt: TGCGCCAGCAGCTTCGCTCCGGGACTAGCGGGATACGAGCAGTACTTC
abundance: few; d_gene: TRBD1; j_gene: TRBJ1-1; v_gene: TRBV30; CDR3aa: CAWSIWDRLMNTEAFF; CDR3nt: TGTGCCTGGAGTATATGGGACAGGCTCATGAACACTGAAGCTTTCTTT
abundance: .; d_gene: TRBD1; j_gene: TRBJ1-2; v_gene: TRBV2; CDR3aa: CASSGDRVSNYGYTF; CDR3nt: TGTGCCAGCAGTGGTGACAGGGTTTCTAACTATGGCTACACCTTC
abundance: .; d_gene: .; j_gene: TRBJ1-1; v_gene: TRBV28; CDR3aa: CASSFEDLNTEAFF; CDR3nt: TGTGCCAGCAGTTTTGAGGATTTGAACACTGAAGCTTTCTTT
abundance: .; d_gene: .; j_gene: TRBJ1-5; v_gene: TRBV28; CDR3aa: CASRNYQGRGGQPQHF; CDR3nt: TGTGCCAGCAGAAATTACCAGGGTAGGGGGGGTCAGCCCCAGCATTTT
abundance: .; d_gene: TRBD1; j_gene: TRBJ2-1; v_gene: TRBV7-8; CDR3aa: CASSLTDRGRGEQFF; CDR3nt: TGTGCCAGCAGCTTAACGGACAGGGGGCGCGGTGAGCAGTTCTTC